This T cell receptor beta chain was profiled in a study of blood T cell repertoires in COVID-19. Study-wide context: PBMCs, B-cell-depleted T cells, or T cells provided the cDNA or gDNA that made up the material.

Per the authors' pipeline: How many nucleated cells were present was estimated from reference gene primer amplification. Some clones are missing from TCRdb's copy, which holds only in-frame ones; the method was immunoSEQ multiplex PCR. V and J calls plus clone size are reproduced from that table; the DNA served to infer D and trimming. This sample has over 70,000 clones, with 82% found just once. Trimming cost V 0 bases and J 1 base, with 9 bases left between them. From germline, CDR1 is MNHNS and CDR2 SASEGT. This CDR3 is 15 amino acids long. The gene calls are TRBV6-1 and TRBJ1-1; D is perhaps TRBD1 (6 bases). The sample taken for sequencing was peripheral blood. This sequence was found in a woman aged 60-75 years with acute or convalescent COVID-19. CDR3 sequence: CASSEAWGQNTEAFF. Written as DNA, the CDR3 is TGTGCCAGCAGTGAAGCGTGGGGGCAGAACACTGAAGCTTTCTTT.